One and the same sample provided the 20 T cell receptor beta chains below, sequenced in a study of T cell changes during pregnancy in multiple sclerosis. The table came from immunoSEQ multiplex PCR; TCRdb's copy has only in-frame clones and leaves some out. Of some 38,000 clones listed, roughly 93% are singletons. This sample comprised CD4+ T cells from peripheral blood mononuclear cells, obtained in the second trimester of pregnancy. The source of these receptors is a female donor with multiple sclerosis, enrolled in a pregnancy study.

The V and J genes are TRBV19 and TRBJ2-7, with D maybe TRBD2 (5 bases). There are 15 residues in the CDR3. Germline CDR1 is LNHDA and CDR2 is SQIVND (reference sequence). V lost 4 bases and J lost 1, with 14 bases in between. The CDR3 here is CASSRRPSPSYEQYF. Here the CDR3 DNA reads TGTGCCAGTAGTAGGAGGCCAAGCCCATCCTACGAGCAGTACTTC.

This chain connects TRBV2 to TRBJ2-7, with D tentatively TRBD1 (6 bases). Trimming removed 7 bases from V and 6 bases from J, with 19 bases in between. The CDR3 runs to 14 residues. The germline V gene has CDR1 SNHLY and CDR2 FYNNEI. The CDR3: CASNPTGLPGEQYF. CDR3 sequence (DNA): TGTGCCAGCAACCCCACAGGGTTGCCGGGCGAGCAGTACTTC.

The gene calls are TRBV5-1 and TRBJ2-7, with D perhaps TRBD1 (8 bases). Trimming pared 3 bases from V and 7 bases from J, leaving 20 bases between. There are 15 residues in the CDR3. From germline, CDR1 is SGHRS and CDR2 YFSETQ. The CDR3 coding sequence is TGCGCCAGCAGCTCCGGACAGGGAGGGGTTCGAGAGCAGTACTTC. Translation: CASSSGQGGVREQYF.

The chain couples TRBV5-4 to TRBJ1-6, with 10 bases identical to TRBD1. The length of the CDR3 is 15 residues. Unmatched junction bases numbered 9, after V lost 6 bases and J lost 9 bases. CDR1 and CDR2 (germline): SGHNT, YYREEE (reference sequence). CDR3 sequence (DNA): TGTGCCAGCAAAAAGACAGGGGGCCTTATTTCACCCCTCCACTTT. It translates to CASKKTGGLISPLHF.

This clone appeared a single time. The genes are TRBV28 and TRBJ1-5; possible D gene TRBD1, 6 bases. CDR1 is MDHEN, CDR2 SYDVKM, per germline. V dropped 3 bases and J dropped 4 bases, with 28 bases sitting between them. CDR3 length equals 20 residues. The CDR3 loop reads CASSFRTVPGAATPNQPQHF. The CDR3 DNA sequence: TGTGCCAGCAGTTTTCGTACAGTTCCAGGGGCCGCTACTCCTAATCAGCCCCAGCATTTT.

V usage is TRBV20-1 and J usage is TRBJ2-1; D gene unclear. The length of the CDR3 is 9 residues. Germline V gene data show CDR1 as DFQATT and CDR2 as SNEGSKA (reference sequence). Trimming pared 5 bases from V and 7 bases from J, leaving 3 bases between. Here the CDR3 reads CSALNEQFF. CDR3 DNA: TGCAGTGCTTTAAATGAGCAGTTCTTC.

V usage is TRBV19 and J usage is TRBJ1-2; the D is unclear. Germline CDR1 LNHDA, CDR2 SQIVND (reference sequence). V shed 8 bases and J shed 0 bases, with 19 bases lying between them. CDR3 size: 16 residues. CDR3 region: CASAPEHTSPNYGYTF. In DNA, the CDR3 is TGTGCCAGTGCCCCTGAACATACAAGTCCTAACTATGGCTACACCTTC.

The rearrangement uses TRBV11-1 and TRBJ1-6, with TRBD1 matching 9 bases. The length of the CDR3 is 18 residues. Germline lookup yields CDR1 SGHAT and CDR2 FQDESV (reference sequence). Trimming removed 1 base from V and 7 bases from J; junction bases left unmatched: 11. CDR3 nucleotides: TGTGCCAGCAGCTTAGGAGGACAGGGGACGGCTCTCAATTCACCCCTCCACTTT. Amino acids: CASSLGGQGTALNSPLHF.

The DNA of the CDR3 is TGTGCCAGCGCCGGGTCTGGTTCTGGAAACACCATATATTTT. It is translated as CASAGSGSGNTIYF. The chain has TRBV2 and TRBJ1-3, with D hard to call. Trimming left V 8 bases short and J 1 base short, with 12 bases between. CDR1 is SNHLY, CDR2 FYNNEI, per germline. The CDR3 contains 14 residues.

The V and J genes are TRBV27 and TRBJ2-3, with D possibly TRBD2 on 5 matching bases. The CDR3 covers 16 residues. CDR1 and CDR2 from the germline V gene are MNHEY and SMNVEV (reference sequence). V dropped 7 bases and J dropped 0 bases, with 17 bases sitting between them. CDR3 nucleotide sequence: TGTGCCAGCACCCCGAGGGTCGGACCCAGCACAGATACGCAGTATTTT. This gives the protein CASTPRVGPSTDTQYF.

This chain joins TRBV14 and TRBJ2-7, with 11 nucleotides matching TRBD2. Germline trimming cut 5 bases from V and 6 bases from J; bases unmatched to any gene: 12. Germline CDR1 reads SGHDN; CDR2 reads FVKESK. CDR3 length: 16 residues. The CDR3, as DNA: TGTGCCAGCAGCATTCGGGGGGGACTAGCGGACTCCGAGCAGTACTTC. This translates into CASSIRGGLADSEQYF. Looking up the rest from reference TRBV14 and TRBJ2-7 gives the full variable domain: EAGVTQFPSHSVIEKGQTVTLRCDPISGHDNLYWYRRVMGKEIKFLLHFVKESKQDESGMPNNRFLAERTGGTYSTLKVQPAELEDSGVYFCASSIRGGLADSEQYFGPGTRLTVT.

V is TRBV10-3 and J is TRBJ2-2, with D perhaps TRBD1 (6 bases). In germline, CDR1 is ENHRY, CDR2 SYGVKD. Trimming took 6 bases from V and 0 from J, leaving 11 bases between them. The CDR3 runs to 15 residues. CDR3: CAIRPGHSNTGELFF. In DNA form, the CDR3 reads TGTGCCATCAGGCCGGGACACTCGAACACCGGGGAGCTGTTTTTT.

The genes are TRBV15 and TRBJ1-2; TRBD1 is a possible D gene (6 bases). The germline V and J ends were trimmed by 4 bases and 4 bases, with 19 bases remaining between them. Germline CDR1 is LNHNV and CDR2 is YYDKDF (reference sequence). The CDR3 loop spans 16 amino acids. The CDR3 region has the DNA TGTGCCACCAGCACCCCATCTCCGGGGGGCGGCTATGGCTACACCTTC. This codes for CATSTPSPGGGYGYTF.

The V call is TRBV15, the J call TRBJ1-5, with D perhaps TRBD1 (5 bases). The CDR3 runs 15 residues. Germline V gene data show CDR1 as LNHNV and CDR2 as YYDKDF (reference sequence). Trimming removed 3 bases at V and 4 bases at J, with 13 bases between. CDR3 DNA: TGTGCCACCAGCAGGGACACTAACTGGAATCAGCCCCAGCATTTT. It yields the protein CATSRDTNWNQPQHF.

V gene TRBV6-5 combines with J gene TRBJ2-7; 8 bases are shared with TRBD2. The CDR3 length is 13 residues. J gave up 5 bases and V 7 bases, and 7 bases lay outside the gene matches. Germline lookup yields CDR1 MNHEY and CDR2 SVGAGI. The DNA of the CDR3 is TGTGCCAGCACCAACGCGGGGGGCGACGAGCAGTACTTC. Translating it yields CASTNAGGDEQYF.

The chain has TRBV7-3 and TRBJ2-5; 11 bases match TRBD2. The ends lost 3 bases at V and 0 bases at J; junction bases unmatched: 15. The germline V gene has CDR1 SGHTA and CDR2 FQGTGA. The CDR3 consists of 20 residues. Here the CDR3 DNA reads TGTGCCAGCAGCTTGGGACCTAGCGGGAGGACTCAGGGAGACCAAGAGACCCAGTACTTC. Encoded protein: CASSLGPSGRTQGDQETQYF.

The rearrangement uses TRBV25-1 and TRBJ2-1; 10 positions match TRBD2. Germline CDR1 is MGHDK and CDR2 is SYGVNS. The CDR3 length is 17 residues. The V segment lost 2 bases and the J segment 7 bases; nucleotides outside the gene matches: 11. CDR3: CASSELAGVNRLNEQFF. CDR3 sequence (DNA): TGTGCCAGCAGTGAACTAGCGGGAGTGAATCGGCTAAATGAGCAGTTCTTC.

The chain recombines TRBV19 with TRBJ1-4; the D is unclear. The CDR3 consists of 13 residues. CDR1 LNHDA and CDR2 SQIVND come from the germline V gene (reference sequence). V was pared by 1 base and J by 8 bases, with 8 bases between. This chain's CDR3 is CASSIVDLEKLFF. CDR3 in DNA: TGTGCCAGTAGTATAGTGGACTTGGAAAAACTGTTTTTT.

The CDR3 coding sequence is TGTGCCAGCAGCTTGGGGGAATCCGGACACACAGATACGCAGTATTTT. Protein product: CASSLGESGHTDTQYF. The V call is TRBV5-4, the J call TRBJ2-3, with a weak D call TRBD1 (5 bases). Between the trimmed V and J ends, which lost 0 bases and 2 bases, there was a span of 13 bases. Germline lookup yields CDR1 SGHNT and CDR2 YYREEE (reference sequence). This CDR3 comprises 16 residues.

This clone came up a few times. This sequence joins TRBV29-1 and TRBJ1-1; D possibly corresponds to TRBD1 (5 bases). CDR1 is SQVTM, CDR2 ANQGSEA, per germline. The V end lost 7 bases, the J end lost 3 bases, and 9 bases lay between the germline ends. This CDR3 has 11 residues. The CDR3 spells CSAGGDTEAFF. The CDR3 coding sequence is TGCAGCGCGGGAGGGGACACTGAAGCTTTCTTT. Using reference TRBV29-1 and TRBJ1-1 for the parts outside the CDR3, the full variable domain is SAVISQKPSRDICQRGTSLTIQCQVDSQVTMMFWYRQQPGQSLTLIATANQGSEATYESGFVIDKFPISRPNLTFSTLTVSNMSPEDSSIYLCSAGGDTEAFFGQGTRLTVV.